Shown below are 3 T cell receptor beta chains from a single sample sequenced in a study of cytomegalovirus exposure and HLA in healthy donors. This table comes from immunoSEQ multiplex PCR, and its TCRdb copy is limited to in-frame clones, with some not included. The data show 100,000 to 150,000 clones, about 88% seen once. The specimen was PBMCs. The receptors come from a man aged 25 to 40 in good health and CMV-seronegative.

In regard to this clone: Other nucleotide sequences in the sample specify the same CDR3. V and J are TRBV5-6 and TRBJ1-5; D possibly corresponds to TRBD1 (5 bases). CDR3 length: 14 amino acids. V lost 0 bases and J lost 2, with 6 bases in between. From germline, CDR1 is SGHDT and CDR2 YYEEEE. The CDR3 DNA reads TGTGCCAGCAGCTTGGGGGGCGGCAATCAGCCCCAGCATTTT. This sequence encodes CASSLGGGNQPQHF.

The chain is built from TRBV7-3 and TRBJ2-2; D may be TRBD1 (5 bases). V lost 8 bases to trimming and J lost 7 bases, with 17 bases between them. This CDR3 is 14 amino acids long. Germline V CDR1 and CDR2: SGHTA, FQGTGA. CDR3 amino acids: CASGWGGASGELFF. The CDR3 bases are TGTGCCAGCGGCTGGGGTGGGGCTAGCGGGGAGCTGTTTTTT.

Only a few counts were recorded for this clone. DNA of the CDR3: TGTGCCAGCAGTGACGGCGGGAGCGCCACAGATACGCAGTATTTT. It codes for CASSDGGSATDTQYF. The chain is built from TRBV6-4 and TRBJ2-3; 7 bases line up with TRBD2. The CDR3 is 15 amino acids. CDR1 MRHNA and CDR2 SNTAGT come from the germline V gene. J lost 2 bases, V lost 2 bases, and 4 bases had no gene match.